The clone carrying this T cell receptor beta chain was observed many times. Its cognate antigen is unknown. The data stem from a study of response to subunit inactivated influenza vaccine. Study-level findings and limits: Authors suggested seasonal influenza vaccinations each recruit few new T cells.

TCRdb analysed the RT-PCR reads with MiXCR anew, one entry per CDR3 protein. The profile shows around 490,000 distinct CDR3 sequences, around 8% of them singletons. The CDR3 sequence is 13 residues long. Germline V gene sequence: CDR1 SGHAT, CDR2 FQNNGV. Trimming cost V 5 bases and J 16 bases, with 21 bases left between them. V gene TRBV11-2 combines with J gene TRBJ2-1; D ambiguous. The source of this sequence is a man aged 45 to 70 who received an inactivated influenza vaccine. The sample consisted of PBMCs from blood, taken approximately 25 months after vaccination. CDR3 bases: TGTGCCAGCAGCCCCAGTGAAGCCCGCCCTCCTTTCTTC. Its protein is CASSPSEARPPFF.